This entry lists 27 T cell receptor beta chains sequenced from one sample in a study of regulatory T cells in long-lasting Graves disease. Time point defined: newly diagnosed GD, antithyroid drugs for less than 3 months. Extracted RNA from PBMCs served as the source of the TCR library. Construction of the TCR beta libraries employed iRepertoire HTBI primers in conjunction with Arm-PCR of CDR3 regions. Via MiXCR, TCRdb re-called the multiplex PCR reads, giving one row per CDR3 protein. The data hold approximately 490,000 distinct CDR3 sequences, with around 15% observed a single time. Separately, the same data were catalogued under a study of T cells in Graves' hyperthyroidism and ophthalmopathy.

The sequenced sample was peripheral blood mononuclear cells (PBMCs), obtained at new diagnosis, from a patient treated with antithyroid drugs. The source is a man aged 35 to 55 with Graves disease.

The chain employs TRBV7-6 and TRBJ2-1; D remains ambiguous. V lost 0 bases and J lost 8, with 5 bases in between. CDR1 is SGHVS and CDR2 is FNYEAQ in the germline V gene. CDR3 length equals 12 residues. Here the CDR3 reads CASSLAGYEQFF. For the CDR3, the DNA is TGTGCCAGCAGCTTAGCAGGGTATGAGCAGTTCTTC.

The gene calls are TRBV27 and TRBJ1-5, with TRBD1 matching over 9 bases. CDR1 is MNHEY, CDR2 SMNVEV, per germline (reference sequence). The CDR3 extends over 16 amino acids. Trimming at V came to 8 bases and at J to 1 base, leaving 9 bases not matched to a gene. This chain's CDR3 is CASRRQGQGSNQPQHF. In DNA form, the CDR3 reads TGTGCCAGCCGACGACAGGGACAGGGAAGCAATCAGCCCCAGCATTTT.

The sample holds a few counts of this clonotype. The J gene is TRBJ2-3, the V gene TRBV25-1; 7 bases agree with TRBD1. The trim removed 3 bases at V and 4 bases at J, leaving 4 bases unmatched. Germline-derived CDR1 and CDR2 are MGHDK and SYGVNS. The length of the CDR3 is 14 residues. The CDR3 bases are TGTGCCAGCAGTGACGCGACAGGGCCAGATACGCAGTATTTT. This gives the protein CASSDATGPDTQYF.

This clonotype was seen many times. The chain uses TRBV5-1 and TRBJ2-3; D call uncertain. The germline V gene encodes CDR1 SGHRS and CDR2 YFSETQ. This CDR3 comprises 13 residues. V lost 0 bases and J 8 bases, leaving 10 bases between the germline ends. The CDR3 region has the DNA TGCGCCAGCAGCTTGGCCGGGCTAAGTACGCAGTATTTT. This gives the protein CASSLAGLSTQYF.

This clonotype occurred many times. This sequence joins TRBV28 and TRBJ2-5, with 8 bases aligning to TRBD2. V was pared by 7 bases and J by 1 base, with 5 bases of the junction left unmatched. This CDR3 contains 14 residues. In germline, CDR1 is MDHEN, CDR2 SYDVKM. CDR3 DNA: TGTGCCAGCATACAAAGCGGGAGCCAAGAGACCCAGTACTTC. This encodes CASIQSGSQETQYF.

This clonotype was seen a few times. The J gene is TRBJ2-7, the V gene TRBV20-1; D possibly corresponds to TRBD1 (6 bases). V lost 4 bases to trimming and J lost 5 bases, with 21 bases between them. Germline V gene sequence: CDR1 DFQATT, CDR2 SNEGSKA (reference sequence). There are 15 residues in the CDR3. The CDR3 region is CSANLRNRENNEQYF. The CDR3 DNA reads as TGCAGTGCTAATCTTAGGAACAGGGAAAACAACGAGCAGTACTTC.

The sample holds many counts of this clonotype. V and J are TRBV5-1 and TRBJ1-1; D not resolved. V lost 0 bases, J lost 4 bases, and 19 bases lay in between. This CDR3 comprises 17 residues. Germline CDR1 is SGHRS and CDR2 is YFSETQ. The CDR3 is CASSLAGKRFGGTEAFF. The CDR3 DNA sequence: TGCGCCAGCAGCTTGGCCGGGAAGAGGTTTGGAGGCACTGAAGCTTTCTTT.

The V and J genes are TRBV7-2 and TRBJ2-7; D gene unclear. This CDR3 spans 15 amino acids. In germline, CDR1 is SGHTA, CDR2 FQGNSA. Trimming shortened V by 3 bases and J by 2 bases, and 14 bases separated the two germline ends. CDR3 sequence: CASSLSDTRAYEQYF. The CDR3 nucleotides read TGTGCCAGCAGCTTGTCAGATACCCGGGCCTACGAGCAGTACTTC. Variable domain in full (rest from reference TRBV7-2 and TRBJ2-7): GAGVSQSPSNKVTEKGKDVELRCDPISGHTALYWYRQSLGQGLEFLIYFQGNSAPDKSGLPSDRFSAERTGGSVSTLTIQRTQQEDSAVYLCASSLSDTRAYEQYFGPGTRLTVT.

This clonotype was picked up many times. The rearrangement joins TRBV6-5 to TRBJ1-1; the D gene is possibly TRBD1 (6 bases). The germline CDR1 and CDR2 sequences are MNHEY and SVGAGI. V lost 2 bases, J lost 1 base, and 8 bases lay in between. The CDR3 covers 14 residues. CDR3 region: CASSYIQGNTEAFF. In DNA form, the CDR3 reads TGTGCCAGCAGTTACATACAGGGGAACACTGAAGCTTTCTTT.

In this sample, this clonotype turned up a few times. J is TRBJ1-2 and V is TRBV5-1; no clear D gene. The CDR3 totals 15 residues. CDR1 and CDR2 (germline): SGHRS, YFSETQ. V shed 5 bases and J shed 5 bases, with 19 bases lying between them. CDR3 in amino acids: CASSRTSLGDYGYTF. For the CDR3, the DNA is TGCGCCAGCAGTAGGACTTCACTTGGGGATTATGGCTACACCTTC.

The sample holds many counts of this clonotype. The V call is TRBV20-1, the J call TRBJ2-6; D not resolved. V shed 1 base and J shed 0 bases, with 4 bases lying between them. This CDR3 is built from 14 residues. The germline V gene encodes CDR1 DFQATT and CDR2 SNEGSKA (reference sequence). CDR3 sequence: CSARGVSGANVLTF. The CDR3 bases are TGCAGTGCTAGAGGTGTCTCTGGGGCCAACGTCCTGACTTTC.

In its sample, this clonotype was seen many times. J is TRBJ2-7 and V is TRBV5-8; weak D call: TRBD1 (6 bases). With 3 bases removed from V and 5 bases from J, the gap between germline ends came to 24 bases. The CDR3 sequence is 17 residues long. Per germline, CDR1 SGHTS and CDR2 YDEGEE. In DNA, the CDR3 is TGTGCCAGCAGCTCCCGACTCAGGACAGACGACGCGGACGAGCAGTACTTC. Translated: CASSSRLRTDDADEQYF.

This clonotype was recorded at least ten times. This chain uses TRBV3-1 with TRBJ2-3; possibly TRBD1 for D (6 bases). V lost 6 bases, J lost 2 bases, and 12 bases lay in between. The CDR3 spans 14 residues. Germline-derived CDR1 and CDR2 are LGHDT and YNNKEL (reference sequence). CDR3 in DNA: TGTGCCAGCAGTCAGGACAGATCCACAGATACGCAGTATTTT. It specifies CASSQDRSTDTQYF.

In its sample, this clonotype was seen many times. The chain links TRBV7-9 to TRBJ2-7, with D possibly matching TRBD2 (5 bases). Germline-derived CDR1 and CDR2 are SEHNR and FQNEAQ (reference sequence). The CDR3 loop spans 12 amino acids. V dropped 0 bases and J dropped 7 bases, with 7 bases sitting between them. The CDR3 is CASSLARAEQYF. CDR3 bases: TGTGCCAGCAGCTTAGCGCGGGCTGAGCAGTACTTC.

This clonotype turned up a few times. This sequence joins TRBV2 and TRBJ2-2; 7 positions agree with TRBD2. The CDR3 extends over 16 amino acids. CDR1 and CDR2 (germline): SNHLY, FYNNEI. The J segment lost 9 bases and the V segment lost 9 bases, leaving 19 bases of the junction unmatched. Written as DNA, the CDR3 is TGTGCCAGTCCCTCGGGAGGCCCTCGTCCAGCTTGGGAGCTGTTTTTT. Translating it yields CASPSGGPRPAWELFF. Based on the CDR3 plus reference TRBV2 and TRBJ2-2, the full variable domain is EPEVTQTPSHQVTQMGQEVILRCVPISNHLYFYWYRQILGQKVEFLVSFYNNEISEKSEIFDDQFSVERPDGSNFTLKIRSTKLEDSAMYFCASPSGGPRPAWELFFGEGSRLTVL.

At least ten counts were recorded for this clonotype. The chain combines TRBV18 with TRBJ2-7; 7 bases line up with TRBD1. From germline, CDR1 is KGHSH and CDR2 LQKENI. This CDR3 is built from 16 residues. V shed 2 bases, J shed 6 bases, and the junction held 13 bases outside the gene matches. The CDR3 nucleotides are TGTGCCAGCTCACCAATCCCTCAGACAGGGTTCGGCGAGCAGTACTTC. It specifies CASSPIPQTGFGEQYF.

This clonotype showed up many times. The chain uses TRBV18 and TRBJ1-6, with D hard to call. The CDR3 loop spans 16 amino acids. CDR1 is KGHSH, CDR2 LQKENI, per germline. Trimming took 3 bases from V and 10 from J, leaving 19 bases between them. The CDR3 DNA reads as TGTGCCAGCTCACCTCGCGAAGGACTTATCGGGTCACCCCTCCACTTT. This codes for CASSPREGLIGSPLHF.

This clonotype showed up just a few times. The rearrangement links TRBV20-1 to TRBJ1-2; 8 nucleotides align to TRBD1. The CDR3 has 12 residues. In germline, CDR1 is DFQATT, CDR2 SNEGSKA (reference sequence). The V gene end was trimmed by 3 bases and the J gene end by 7 bases; junction bases not matched to a gene: 4. The DNA of the CDR3 is TGCAGTGCTAGGACAGGGGCGGGTGGCTACACCTTC. Protein: CSARTGAGGYTF.

The sample holds many counts of this clonotype. V gene TRBV20-1 combines with J gene TRBJ2-1, with TRBD2 identical over 9 bases. This CDR3 has 15 residues. CDR1 DFQATT and CDR2 SNEGSKA come from the germline V gene (reference sequence). V lost 0 bases to trimming and J lost 7 bases; unmatched junction nucleotides: 7. CDR3 residues: CSARDASGILNEQFF. The DNA for the CDR3 is TGCAGTGCTAGAGATGCTAGCGGGATATTGAATGAGCAGTTCTTC.

This clonotype was recorded a few times. The CDR3: CAISESGGLYEQYF. As DNA, the CDR3 is TGTGCCATCAGTGAGTCTGGCGGACTCTACGAGCAGTACTTC. The rearrangement joins TRBV10-3 to TRBJ2-7, with D possibly TRBD2 on 5 matching bases. CDR3 length: 14 residues. Trimming left V 0 bases short and J 3 bases short, with 9 bases between. The V gene's germline CDR1 is ENHRY and CDR2 SYGVKD.

V usage is TRBV25-1 and J usage is TRBJ2-3; D may match TRBD1 or TRBD2 (5 bases each). Germline lookup yields CDR1 MGHDK and CDR2 SYGVNS. This CDR3 comprises 15 residues. Trimming shortened V by 4 bases and J by 3 bases, and 14 bases separated the two germline ends. The CDR3 is CASSGDGQETDTQYF. In DNA, the CDR3 is TGTGCCAGCAGTGGGGACGGACAAGAGACAGATACGCAGTATTTT.

This clonotype was recorded many times. This chain links TRBV10-2 with TRBJ2-5, with no clear D. The ends were cut back, 3 bases at V and 2 bases at J, with 13 bases in the middle. Looked up from germline, CDR1 is WSHSY and CDR2 is SAAADI. The CDR3 loop spans 15 amino acids. The CDR3 sequence: CASSEGSAGQETQYF. In DNA, the CDR3 is TGCGCCAGCAGTGAAGGGTCCGCTGGTCAAGAGACCCAGTACTTC.

About this clonotype: Since a much larger clone is just one base distant, this may be a read error. The V and J genes are TRBV6-4 and TRBJ2-3, with D possibly called TRBD1 or TRBD2 (5 bases each). The germline V and J ends were trimmed by 2 bases and 2 bases, with 11 bases remaining between them. This CDR3 comprises 15 residues. CDR1 is MRHNA, CDR2 SNTAGT, per germline. The CDR3 is CASSDSGGATDTQYF. The CDR3 nucleotides read TGTGCCAGCAGTGACAGTGGGGGTGCCACAGATACGCAGTATTTT.

The chain uses TRBV28 and TRBJ1-5, with D unclear. This CDR3 region has 14 residues. The germline V gene has CDR1 MDHEN and CDR2 SYDVKM. V was cut by 6 bases and J by 1 base, with 10 bases left in between. CDR3 loop: CASSRTPSNQPQHF. CDR3 sequence (DNA): TGTGCCAGCAGCCGGACTCCGAGCAATCAGCCCCAGCATTTT.

This clonotype was seen more than once but under ten times. The chain joins TRBV27 to TRBJ1-2; TRBD1 matches at 12 bases. CDR1 is MNHEY, CDR2 SMNVEV, per germline (reference sequence). This CDR3 comprises 17 residues. V gave up 6 bases and J gave up 2 bases; unmatched junction bases: 10. The CDR3: CASSLSGTGGLNYGYTF. The CDR3 DNA is TGTGCCAGCAGCCTTTCCGGGACAGGGGGCTTGAACTATGGCTACACCTTC.

The chain has TRBV18 and TRBJ2-5; possibly TRBD1 or TRBD2 for D (5 bases each). Germline V gene lookup returns CDR1 KGHSH and CDR2 LQKENI. V lost 6 bases, J lost 2 bases, and 13 bases lay in between. CDR3 size: 14 residues. Here the CDR3 reads CASSRAGAQETQYF. CDR3 nucleotides: TGTGCCAGCTCCCGCGCCGGGGCTCAAGAGACCCAGTACTTC.

The chain recombines TRBV15 with TRBJ2-7; tentatively, D is TRBD2 (7 bases). The ends were cut back, 0 bases at V and 0 bases at J, with 12 bases in the middle. The germline CDR1 and CDR2 sequences are LNHNV and YYDKDF (reference sequence). CDR3 size: 16 residues. The CDR3 protein is CATSRDGGARSYEQYF. The CDR3 region has the DNA TGTGCCACCAGCAGAGATGGGGGGGCGCGCTCCTACGAGCAGTACTTC.